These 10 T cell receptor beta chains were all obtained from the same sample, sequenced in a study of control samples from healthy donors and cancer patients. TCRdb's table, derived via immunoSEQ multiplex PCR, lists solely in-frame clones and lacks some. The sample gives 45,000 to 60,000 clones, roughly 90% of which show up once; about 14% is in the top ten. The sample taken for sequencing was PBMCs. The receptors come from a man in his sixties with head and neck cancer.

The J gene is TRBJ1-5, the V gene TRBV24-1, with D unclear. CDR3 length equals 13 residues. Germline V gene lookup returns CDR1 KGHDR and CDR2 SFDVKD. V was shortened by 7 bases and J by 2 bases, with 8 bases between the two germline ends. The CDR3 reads CATSGSGNQPQHF. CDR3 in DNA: TGTGCCACCAGCGGGAGTGGCAATCAGCCCCAGCATTTT.

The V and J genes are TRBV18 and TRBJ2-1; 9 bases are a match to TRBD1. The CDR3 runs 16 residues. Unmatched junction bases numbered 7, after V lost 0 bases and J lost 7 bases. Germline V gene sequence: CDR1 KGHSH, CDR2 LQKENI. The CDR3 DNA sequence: TGTGCCAGCTCACCACCCCTAGGACAGGGGTTGAATGAGCAGTTCTTC. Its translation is CASSPPLGQGLNEQFF. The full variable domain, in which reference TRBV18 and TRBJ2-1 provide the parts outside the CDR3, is NAGVMQNPRHLVRRRGQEARLRCSPMKGHSHVYWYRQLPEEGLKFMVYLQKENIIDESGMPKERFSAEFPKEGPSILRIQQVVRGDSAAYFCASSPPLGQGLNEQFFGPGTRLTVL.

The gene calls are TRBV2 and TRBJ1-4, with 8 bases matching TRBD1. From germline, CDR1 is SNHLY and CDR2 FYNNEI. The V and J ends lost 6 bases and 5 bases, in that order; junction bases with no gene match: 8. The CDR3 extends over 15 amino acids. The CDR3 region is CASRTDRGPNEKLFF. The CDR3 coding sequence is TGTGCCAGCAGAACCGACAGGGGCCCCAATGAAAAACTGTTTTTT. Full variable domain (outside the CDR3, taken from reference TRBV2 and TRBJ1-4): EPEVTQTPSHQVTQMGQEVILRCVPISNHLYFYWYRQILGQKVEFLVSFYNNEISEKSEIFDDQFSVERPDGSNFTLKIRSTKLEDSAMYFCASRTDRGPNEKLFFGSGTQLSVL.

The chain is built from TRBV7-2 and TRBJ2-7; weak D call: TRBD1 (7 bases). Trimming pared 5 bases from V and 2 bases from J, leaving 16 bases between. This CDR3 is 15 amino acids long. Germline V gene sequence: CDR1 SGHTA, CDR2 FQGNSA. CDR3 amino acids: CASSQGGRLTYEQYF. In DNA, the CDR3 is TGTGCCAGCAGCCAGGGGGGCCGTCTGACCTACGAGCAGTACTTC.

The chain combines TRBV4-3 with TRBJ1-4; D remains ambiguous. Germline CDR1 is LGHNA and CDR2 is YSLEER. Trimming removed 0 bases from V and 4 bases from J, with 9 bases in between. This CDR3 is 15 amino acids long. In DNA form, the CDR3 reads TGCGCCAGCAGCCAAGATCTGGGGAGTAATGAAAAACTGTTTTTT. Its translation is CASSQDLGSNEKLFF.

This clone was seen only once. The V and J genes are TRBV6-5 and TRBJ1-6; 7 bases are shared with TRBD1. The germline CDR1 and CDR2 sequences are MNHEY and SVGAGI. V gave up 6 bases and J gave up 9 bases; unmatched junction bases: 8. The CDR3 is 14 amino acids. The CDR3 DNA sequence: TGTGCCAGCAGAGCACAGGGGAGGAGTTCACCCCTCCACTTT. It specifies CASRAQGRSSPLHF.

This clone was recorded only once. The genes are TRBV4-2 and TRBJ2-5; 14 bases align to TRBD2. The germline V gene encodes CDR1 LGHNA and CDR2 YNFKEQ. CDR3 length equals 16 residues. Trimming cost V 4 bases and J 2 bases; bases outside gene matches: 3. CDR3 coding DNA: TGTGCCAGCAGCCCGACTAGCGGGAGGGAGCAAGAGACCCAGTACTTC. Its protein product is CASSPTSGREQETQYF.

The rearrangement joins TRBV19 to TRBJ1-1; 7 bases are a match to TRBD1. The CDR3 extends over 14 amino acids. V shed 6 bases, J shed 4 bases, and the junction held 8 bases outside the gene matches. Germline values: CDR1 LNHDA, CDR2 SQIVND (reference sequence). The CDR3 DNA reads TGTGCCAGTAGCGTAACAGGGGTGGGCACTGAAGCTTTCTTT. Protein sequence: CASSVTGVGTEAFF.

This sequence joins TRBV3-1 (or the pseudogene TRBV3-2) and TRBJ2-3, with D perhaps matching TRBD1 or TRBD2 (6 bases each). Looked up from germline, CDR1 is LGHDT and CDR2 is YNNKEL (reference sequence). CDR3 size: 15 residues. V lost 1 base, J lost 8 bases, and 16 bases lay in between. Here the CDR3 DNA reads TGTGCCAGCAGCCAAGGAACAGGGAGGTGGAGTACGCAGTATTTT. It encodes CASSQGTGRWSTQYF.

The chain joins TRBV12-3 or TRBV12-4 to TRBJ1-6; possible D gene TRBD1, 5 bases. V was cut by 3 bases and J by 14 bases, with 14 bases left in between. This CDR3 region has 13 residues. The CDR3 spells CASSLPSGGTLHF. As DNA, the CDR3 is TGTGCCAGCAGTTTGCCCAGCGGGGGGACCCTCCACTTT.